This T cell receptor (beta chain) was sequenced during a study of radiotherapy plus CTLA-4 blockade in lung cancer. V was trimmed by 2 bases and J by 5 bases, leaving 15 bases between them. The CDR3 is made up of 15 amino acids. Germline-derived CDR1 and CDR2 are MDHEN and SYDVKM. In chemo-refractory metastatic non-small-cell lung cancer, patients got ipilimumab CTLA-4 blockade together with focal radiation. Study findings and constraints: Peripheral blood showed expansion of tumor-derived TCR clones after radiotherapy and ipilimumab.

The assay was immunoSEQ multiplex PCR, and TCRdb's table has in-frame clones only and misses some. In the table there are tens of thousands of clones, approximately 76% of which are singletons. Regarding this clone: What it recognizes is unknown.

The chain joins TRBV28 to TRBJ1-1, with D perhaps matching TRBD1 (6 bases). This TCR derives from a human donor with non-small cell lung cancer who had stable disease on radiotherapy plus ipilimumab. Specimen: peripheral blood, collected from a patient treated with radiotherapy plus ipilimumab. The CDR3 region is CASSLSTGWGTEAFF. In nucleotides, the CDR3 is TGTGCCAGCAGTTTAAGTACAGGGTGGGGAACTGAAGCTTTCTTT. Using reference TRBV28 and TRBJ1-1 for the parts outside the CDR3, the full variable domain is DVKVTQSSRYLVKRTGEKVFLECVQDMDHENMFWYRQDPGLGLRLIYFSYDVKMKEKGDIPEGYSVSREKKERFSLILESASTNQTSMYLCASSLSTGWGTEAFFGQGTRLTVV.